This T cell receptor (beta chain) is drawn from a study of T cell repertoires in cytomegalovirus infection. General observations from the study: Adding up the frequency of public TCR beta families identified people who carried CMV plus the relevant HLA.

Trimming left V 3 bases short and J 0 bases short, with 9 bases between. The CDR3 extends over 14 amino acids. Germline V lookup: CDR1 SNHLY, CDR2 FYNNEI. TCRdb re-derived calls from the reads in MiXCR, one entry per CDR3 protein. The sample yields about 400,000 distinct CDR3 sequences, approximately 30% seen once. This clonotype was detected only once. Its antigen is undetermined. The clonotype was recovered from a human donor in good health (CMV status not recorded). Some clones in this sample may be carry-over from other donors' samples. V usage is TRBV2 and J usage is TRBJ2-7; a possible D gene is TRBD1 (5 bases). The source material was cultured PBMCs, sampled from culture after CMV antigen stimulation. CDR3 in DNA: TGTGCCAGCAGTGATCCGGACATCTCCTACGAGCAGTACTTC. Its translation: CASSDPDISYEQYF.